This is a list of T cell receptor beta chains from one sample in a study of chemoradiotherapy in HPV16-positive cancers. Data came from immunoSEQ multiplex PCR; TCRdb stores just in-frame clones and leaves some out. The table has 17,000 or so clones, 85% to 95% seen once. The starting material was blood, obtained from a patient who underwent chemoradiotherapy. Receptors were obtained from a human donor with HPV-associated anogenital cancer. Each CDR3 is given with its conserved first and last residue. A D gene is named only where the DNA matches it firmly. Rows may omit the clone size; those that give it use once, few, many or a size class.

V	J	size	D	DNA	CDR3
TRBV28	TRBJ2-3	once	TRBD2	TGTGCCAGCAGTTTACGGAGGTCTAGCGGGGGAAGCACAGATACGCAGTATTTT	CASSLRRSSGGSTDTQYF
TRBV5-1	TRBJ2-3	.	TRBD1	TGCGCCAGCAGCTCCAGGGGGCGCTCGGATACGCAGTATTTT	CASSSRGRSDTQYF
TRBV5-1	TRBJ1-2	.	TRBD1	TGCGCCAGCAGCTCGGACCCGGGACAGGGAGTTCGCTACACCTTC	CASSSDPGQGVRYTF
TRBV5-4	TRBJ2-2	.	.	TGTGCCAGCAGCCTTCGGACAACGAACACCGGGGAGCTGTTTTTT	CASSLRTTNTGELFF
TRBV27	TRBJ1-2	.	TRBD1	TGTGCCAGCAGGCCGGGACAGAATTATGGCTACACCTTC	CASRPGQNYGYTF
TRBV5-4	TRBJ2-3	.	TRBD2	TGTGCCAGCATCCCGGGGGGGTCGGATACGCAGTATTTT	CASIPGGSDTQYF
TRBV23-1	TRBJ1-2	.	.	TGCGCCAGCAGGCCGCCCAGACAGACCCTCTATGGCTACACCTTC	CASRPPRQTLYGYTF
TRBV7-9	TRBJ2-1	.	TRBD2	TGTGCCAGCAATCGACCCGGGACTAGCGGTGGGTATGAGCAGTTCTTC	CASNRPGTSGGYEQFF
TRBV5-1	TRBJ2-1	.	TRBD2	TGCGCCAGCAGCTTGGAAGGACTAGCTGGCAATGAGCAGTTCTTC	CASSLEGLAGNEQFF
TRBV7-9	TRBJ2-5	once	.	TGTGCCAGCAGCTTGGGGGATCAATTAAAAGAGACCCAGTACTTC	CASSLGDQLKETQYF
TRBV25-1	TRBJ2-7	.	TRBD1	TGTGCCAGCAGTGACCTAAGTAACAGGGGGAGTGGCTACGAGCAGTACTTC	CASSDLSNRGSGYEQYF
TRBV27	TRBJ2-1	.	.	TGTGCCAGCAGTTTAACTACAGGGAATGAGCAGTTCTTC	CASSLTTGNEQFF
TRBV10-3	TRBJ2-1	.	TRBD1	TGTGCCATCAGGGCCGGGACAGGGGCCTACAATGAGCAGTTCTTC	CAIRAGTGAYNEQFF
TRBV2	TRBJ2-3	.	TRBD1	TGTGCCAGCACTTGGACAGGGGTCACAGATACGCAGTATTTT	CASTWTGVTDTQYF
TRBV7-9	TRBJ2-3	.	TRBD1	TGTGCCAGCAGCTTATGGAGGGGACAGGGCACAGATACGCAGTATTTT	CASSLWRGQGTDTQYF
TRBV9	TRBJ1-2	.	.	TGTGCCAGCAGCGAAGGACAAGCTGGCTACACCTTC	CASSEGQAGYTF
TRBV5-1	TRBJ1-1	.	TRBD1	TGCGCCAGCAGCCAAATACAGGGGGCCACTGAAGCTTTCTTT	CASSQIQGATEAFF
TRBV4-2	TRBJ2-7	.	.	TGTGCCAGCAGCCAAGGGCAGGACGAGCAGTACTTC	CASSQGQDEQYF
TRBV4-1	TRBJ1-4	.	.	TGCGCCAGCAGCCAAGATGAGCAACCCCATCGTGAAAAACTGTTTTTT	CASSQDEQPHREKLFF
TRBV20-1	TRBJ1-1	.	.	TGCAGTGCTAGTGAGACTGAAGCTTTCTTT	CSASETEAFF
TRBV6-6	TRBJ1-1	.	.	TGTGCCAGCAGTTACGTCCAGGGGAACACTGAAGCTTTCTTT	CASSYVQGNTEAFF
TRBV29-1	TRBJ1-1	.	.	TGCAGCGTTGTGGGGGTGGCTGAAGCTTTCTTT	CSVVGVAEAFF
TRBV5-1	TRBJ1-2	once	TRBD1	TGCGCCAGCAGCTCGGGACAGGGGGCTCGAACTTATGGCTACACCTTC	CASSSGQGARTYGYTF
TRBV11-2	TRBJ2-3	.	TRBD2	TGTGCCAGCAGCTCTTACGGGGCGGGGGGAGGAGATACGCAGTATTTT	CASSSYGAGGGDTQYF
TRBV4-1	TRBJ1-1	.	.	TGCGCCAGCAGCCAAGAATTTTCCAGGGTGAACACTGAAGCTTTCTTT	CASSQEFSRVNTEAFF
TRBV4-1	TRBJ1-4	.	.	TGCGCCAGCAGCCAAGCGGATGAAAAACTGTTTTTT	CASSQADEKLFF
TRBV4-1	TRBJ1-4	.	.	TGCGCCAGCAGCCAAGCTGACTCTAATGAAAAACTGTTTTTT	CASSQADSNEKLFF
TRBV2	TRBJ2-1	.	.	TGTGCCAGTATCGAAGAGAGTGAGCAGTTCTTC	CASIEESEQFF
TRBV7-2	TRBJ2-5	.	.	TGTGCCAGCAGATCTCAAGAGACCCAGTACTTC	CASRSQETQYF
TRBV5-6	TRBJ1-1	once	TRBD1	TGTGCCAGCAGCTTGTTCGACAGGGCGAACACTGAAGCTTTCTTT	CASSLFDRANTEAFF
TRBV7-2	TRBJ2-1	.	.	TGTGCCAGCAGCTTAAGGGACACGGGAAGGGGAGAGCAGTTCTTC	CASSLRDTGRGEQFF
TRBV5-1	TRBJ1-1	once	TRBD1	TGCGCCAGCAGCTATTCATTCACAGGGGCCGGGACTGAAGCTTTCTTT	CASSYSFTGAGTEAFF
TRBV5-1	TRBJ1-1	.	.	TGCGCCAGCAGACAGGGTCTGGCGAACACTGAAGCTTTCTTT	CASRQGLANTEAFF
TRBV9	TRBJ2-1	.	.	TGTGCCAGCAGTGTCGCGGGACACCCTATTGATGAGCAGTTCTTC	CASSVAGHPIDEQFF
TRBV9	TRBJ1-4	once	.	TGTGCCAGCAGCGTTCTAGCCGCAACTAATGAAAAACTGTTTTTT	CASSVLAATNEKLFF
TRBV6-1	TRBJ2-3	once	TRBD2	TGTGCCAGCAGTGAAGGTTGGGCTAGCGGGGGGGCAACAGATACGCAGTATTTT	CASSEGWASGGATDTQYF
TRBV5-1	TRBJ1-5	.	.	TGCGCCAGTTACCAGCCCCGCAAGAATCAGCCCCAGCATTTT	CASYQPRKNQPQHF